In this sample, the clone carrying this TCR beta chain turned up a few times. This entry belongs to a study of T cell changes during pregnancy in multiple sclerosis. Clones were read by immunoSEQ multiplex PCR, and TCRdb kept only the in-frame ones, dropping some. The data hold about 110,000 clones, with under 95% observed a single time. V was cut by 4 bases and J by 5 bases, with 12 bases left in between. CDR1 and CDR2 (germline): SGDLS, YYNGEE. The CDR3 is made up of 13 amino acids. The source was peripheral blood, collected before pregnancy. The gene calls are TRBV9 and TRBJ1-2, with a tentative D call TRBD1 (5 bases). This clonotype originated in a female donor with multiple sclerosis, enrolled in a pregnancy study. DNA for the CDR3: TGTGCCAGCAGCCCCAGTGCAGGGTATGGCTACACCTTC. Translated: CASSPSAGYGYTF. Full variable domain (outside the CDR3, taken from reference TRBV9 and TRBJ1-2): DSGVTQTPKHLITATGQRVTLRCSPRSGDLSVYWYQQSLDQGLQFLIQYYNGEERAKGNILERFSAQQFPDLHSELNLSSLELGDSALYFCASSPSAGYGYTFGSGTRLTVV.